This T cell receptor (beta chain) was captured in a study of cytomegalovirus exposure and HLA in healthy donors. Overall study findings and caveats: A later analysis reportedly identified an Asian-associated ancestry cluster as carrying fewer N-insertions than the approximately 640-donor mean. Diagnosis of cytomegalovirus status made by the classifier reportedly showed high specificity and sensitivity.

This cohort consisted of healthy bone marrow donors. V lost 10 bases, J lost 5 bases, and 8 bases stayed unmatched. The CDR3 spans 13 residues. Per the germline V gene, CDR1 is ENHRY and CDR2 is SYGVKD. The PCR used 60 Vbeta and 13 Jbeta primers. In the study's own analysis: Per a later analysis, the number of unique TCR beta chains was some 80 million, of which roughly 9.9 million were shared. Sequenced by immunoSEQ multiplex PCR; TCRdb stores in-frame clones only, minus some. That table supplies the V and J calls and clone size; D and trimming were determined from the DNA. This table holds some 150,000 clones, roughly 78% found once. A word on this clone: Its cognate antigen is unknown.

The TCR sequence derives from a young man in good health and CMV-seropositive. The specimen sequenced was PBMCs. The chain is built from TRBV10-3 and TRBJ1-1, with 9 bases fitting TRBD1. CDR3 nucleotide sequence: TGTGCCACCGACAGGGGGATTGAGACTGAAGCTTTCTTT. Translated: CATDRGIETEAFF.